The rows below give T cell receptor beta chains drawn from one sample of a study of radiation and T cells in renal cell carcinoma. The method was immunoSEQ multiplex PCR; TCRdb's version includes in-frame clones alone and lacks a portion of them. The repertoire holds under 150,000 clones, with 75% to 90% as singletons. Sequenced material: blood, taken from a patient whose treatment included radiotherapy and nephrectomy. Every receptor here comes from a woman in her sixties or seventies with renal cell carcinoma. CDR3s include the opening cysteine and the closing phenylalanine or tryptophan. D genes are given only for firm matches. Clone size, where shown, is once, few, many, or a class for clones that have expanded.

j_call	v_call	d_call	clone_size	cdr3_aa	cdr3_nt
TRBJ2-3	TRBV2	.	.	CASSEHRADTQYF	TGTGCCAGCAGTGAACACAGGGCAGATACGCAGTATTTT
TRBJ1-1	TRBV19	TRBD1	.	CASELTGGTTEAFF	TGTGCCAGTGAGTTGACAGGGGGAACGACTGAAGCTTTCTTT
TRBJ1-1	TRBV9	.	few	CASSVEYRPKLGAFF	TGTGCCAGCAGCGTAGAGTATCGACCGAAACTTGGGGCTTTCTTT
TRBJ1-2	TRBV27	.	few	CASSLAGPGRGIFYGYTF	TGTGCCAGCAGTTTAGCGGGGCCAGGGCGGGGTATATTCTATGGCTACACCTTC
TRBJ2-1	TRBV5-1	TRBD2	.	CASSPRTSGTYNEQFF	TGCGCCAGCAGCCCCCGGACTAGCGGGACCTACAATGAGCAGTTCTTC
TRBJ1-5	TRBV7-6	.	once	CASSLVAGGWEPQHF	TGTGCCAGCAGCCTAGTCGCGGGGGGTTGGGAGCCCCAGCATTTT
TRBJ2-7	TRBV30	.	.	CAWSEPNNEQYF	TGTGCCTGGAGTGAGCCCAATAACGAGCAGTACTTC
TRBJ1-2	TRBV19	TRBD1	.	CASRAPGQGPTFNYGYTF	TGTGCCAGTAGGGCCCCGGGACAGGGGCCGACTTTTAACTATGGCTACACCTTC
TRBJ2-5	TRBV21-1	.	few	CASNCTVETQYF	TGTGCCAGCAACTGTACCGTGGAGACCCAGTACTTC
TRBJ2-7	TRBV11-2	.	.	CASSLGPERFYEQYF	TGTGCCAGCAGCTTAGGACCGGAGAGGTTCTACGAGCAGTACTTC
TRBJ1-2	TRBV29-1	.	.	CSVESAVRGPYGYTF	TGCAGCGTTGAATCGGCGGTTCGGGGGCCCTATGGCTACACCTTC
TRBJ1-2	TRBV9	TRBD1	once	CASSAGTTGEVGYTF	TGTGCCAGCAGCGCTGGAACGACAGGGGAGGTTGGCTACACCTTC
TRBJ2-3	TRBV7-2	TRBD2	.	CASTPDSGRDTQYF	TGTGCCAGCACCCCGGATAGCGGGAGGGATACGCAGTATTTT
TRBJ1-2	TRBV7-9	TRBD1	.	CASSRGQDNNYGYTF	TGTGCCAGCAGCCGTGGACAGGATAATAACTATGGCTACACCTTC
TRBJ1-1	TRBV6-5	.	.	CASSYSLNTEAFF	TGTGCCAGCAGTTACTCCTTGAACACTGAAGCTTTCTTT
TRBJ1-5	TRBV6-5	.	.	CASSFGLGNQPQHF	TGTGCCAGCAGTTTCGGACTCGGCAATCAGCCCCAGCATTTT
TRBJ2-3	TRBV10-3	TRBD2	once	CAISGSSASGGYTDTQYF	TGTGCCATCAGTGGAAGTTCTGCTAGCGGAGGTTACACAGATACGCAGTATTTT
TRBJ2-7	TRBV5-1	.	.	CASSFSMGVSYEQYF	TGCGCCAGCAGCTTTTCCATGGGGGTATCCTACGAGCAGTACTTC
TRBJ1-1	TRBV29-1	TRBD1	few	CSVSEGQKNTEAFF	TGCAGCGTTAGTGAGGGACAGAAGAACACTGAAGCTTTCTTT
TRBJ1-2	TRBV7-2	.	.	CASSLDSNYGYTF	TGTGCCAGCAGCCTGGACAGTAACTATGGCTACACCTTC
TRBJ2-2	TRBV6-5	TRBD2	few	CASSLLSGSENGELFF	TGTGCCAGCAGTTTATTGAGCGGGAGTGAAAACGGGGAGCTGTTTTTT
TRBJ2-7	TRBV7-2	.	.	CASKILPEAYEQYF	TGTGCCAGCAAAATTCTACCAGAAGCCTACGAGCAGTACTTC
TRBJ1-3	TRBV2	.	few	CASSEQASIYF	TGTGCCAGCAGTGAACAAGCATCCATATATTTT
TRBJ2-3	TRBV7-2	TRBD2	.	CASSLTSGSSDTQYF	TGTGCCAGCAGCTTAACTAGCGGGAGTTCAGATACGCAGTATTTT
TRBJ1-1	TRBV6-1	TRBD1	.	CASRLDRGWVAFF	TGTGCCAGCAGGCTTGACAGGGGATGGGTGGCTTTCTTT
TRBJ1-1	TRBV6-5	.	.	CASSWATGSNTEAFF	TGTGCCAGCAGTTGGGCTACCGGGAGCAACACTGAAGCTTTCTTT
TRBJ1-5	TRBV30	.	.	CAWSLRAGQPQHF	TGTGCCTGGAGTCTGCGGGCGGGTCAGCCCCAGCATTTT
TRBJ2-2	TRBV19	.	few	CASSPQVVGELFF	TGTGCCAGTAGTCCCCAGGTGGTCGGGGAGCTGTTTTTT
TRBJ1-5	TRBV6-1	.	few	CASTVGGYQPQHF	TGTGCCAGCACCGTCGGCGGTTATCAGCCCCAGCATTTT
TRBJ1-6	TRBV5-6	.	few	CASSSINSPLHF	TGTGCCAGCAGCTCGATTAATTCACCCCTCCACTTT
TRBJ2-2	TRBV29-1	TRBD1	medium-sized	CSFIAGQGSNTGELFF	TGCAGCTTCATCGCGGGACAGGGTTCGAACACCGGGGAGCTGTTTTTT
TRBJ1-5	TRBV2	.	.	CASSAIEGGQPQHF	TGTGCCAGCAGTGCCATCGAGGGAGGACAGCCCCAGCATTTT
TRBJ1-3	TRBV7-9	.	.	CASSLGQGSGNTIYF	TGTGCCAGCAGCTTAGGCCAGGGTTCTGGAAACACCATATATTTT
TRBJ1-5	TRBV9	.	.	CASSPGPWEPQHF	TGTGCCAGCAGCCCGGGACCGTGGGAGCCCCAGCATTTT
TRBJ1-2	TRBV5-1	.	.	CASSLEAVYGYTF	TGCGCCAGCAGCTTGGAGGCAGTCTATGGCTACACCTTC
TRBJ1-1	TRBV6-6	TRBD1	few	CASSYDPGQGATEAFF	TGTGCCAGCAGTTACGACCCGGGACAGGGGGCAACTGAAGCTTTCTTT
TRBJ1-1	TRBV12-5	.	.	CASGSPGDPEAFF	TGTGCTAGTGGTTCCCCCGGGGACCCTGAAGCTTTCTTT
TRBJ1-5	TRBV11-2	.	.	CASSLEPGFNQPQHF	TGTGCCAGCAGCTTAGAGCCAGGCTTCAATCAGCCCCAGCATTTT
TRBJ1-5	TRBV19	.	.	CASSTQQGYGPQHF	TGTGCCAGTAGTACCCAACAGGGTTACGGGCCCCAGCATTTT
TRBJ1-6	TRBV11-2	.	.	CASSLVKVNSPLHF	TGTGCCAGCAGCTTAGTTAAGGTTAATTCACCCCTCCACTTT
TRBJ1-1	TRBV2	TRBD1	.	CASSRTGTGEAFF	TGTGCCAGCAGTCGGACAGGGACGGGAGAAGCTTTCTTT
TRBJ2-3	TRBV5-4	.	.	CASSPPTADTQYF	TGTGCCAGCAGCCCTCCGACGGCGGATACGCAGTATTTT
TRBJ2-3	TRBV10-2	.	.	CASSEKSTDTQYF	TGCGCCAGCAGTGAGAAGAGCACAGATACGCAGTATTTT
TRBJ2-3	TRBV6-5	.	few	CASSYSAGIRTDTQYF	TGTGCCAGCAGTTACTCGGCGGGGATACGCACAGATACGCAGTATTTT
TRBJ1-1	TRBV4-1	TRBD1	.	CASSQGQQTNTEAFF	TGCGCCAGCAGCCAGGGACAGCAAACTAACACTGAAGCTTTCTTT
TRBJ2-2	TRBV11-3	TRBD2	.	CASSFGTSGNTGELFF	TGTGCCAGCAGCTTCGGGACTAGCGGGAACACCGGGGAGCTGTTTTTT
TRBJ2-2	TRBV6-5	.	.	CASSYASGELFF	TGTGCCAGCAGTTACGCGTCCGGGGAGCTGTTTTTT
TRBJ1-6	TRBV5-5	TRBD1	.	CASSQLGQNNSPLHF	TGTGCCAGCAGCCAATTGGGACAGAATAATTCACCCCTCCACTTT
TRBJ1-2	TRBV18	TRBD1	.	CASSPATGPQTAGGYTF	TGTGCCAGCTCACCCGCGACAGGGCCTCAAACGGCGGGTGGCTACACCTTC
TRBJ1-1	TRBV6-5	.	.	CASMKTLPMNTEAFF	TGTGCCAGCATGAAGACATTACCCATGAACACTGAAGCTTTCTTT
TRBJ1-2	TRBV5-1	TRBD1	.	CASSSVDSGGWSGYTF	TGCGCCAGCAGCTCCGTCGATTCAGGGGGTTGGAGTGGCTACACCTTC
TRBJ2-3	TRBV29-1	.	.	CSVGIGLGTDTQYF	TGCAGCGTTGGGATAGGACTGGGCACAGATACGCAGTATTTT
TRBJ2-4	TRBV11-3	.	.	CASSLSRQIAKNIQYF	TGTGCCAGCAGCTTATCCAGGCAAATAGCCAAAAACATTCAGTACTTC
TRBJ2-2	TRBV19	.	.	CASSSPLNTGELFF	TGTGCCAGTAGTTCCCCTTTGAACACCGGGGAGCTGTTTTTT
TRBJ2-1	TRBV7-2	.	once	CASSLGWDSRYNEQFF	TGTGCCAGCAGCTTAGGTTGGGACTCGCGCTACAATGAGCAGTTCTTC
TRBJ2-2	TRBV11-2	.	.	CASSPTGYTGELFF	TGTGCCAGCAGCCCTACAGGGTACACCGGGGAGCTGTTTTTT
TRBJ2-7	TRBV6-6	.	few	CASSLRAVYEQYF	TGTGCCAGCAGCCTACGAGCTGTATACGAGCAGTACTTC
TRBJ2-1	TRBV7-9	.	.	CASNIKAGPYNEQFF	TGTGCCAGCAATATAAAAGCGGGCCCCTACAATGAGCAGTTCTTC
TRBJ1-2	TRBV7-2	.	.	CASSLALRGVYGYTF	TGTGCCAGCAGCTTAGCGCTCCGGGGGGTTTATGGCTACACCTTC
TRBJ1-1	TRBV19	.	.	CASSIGNPMNTEAFF	TGTGCCAGTAGTATAGGAAACCCGATGAACACTGAAGCTTTCTTT